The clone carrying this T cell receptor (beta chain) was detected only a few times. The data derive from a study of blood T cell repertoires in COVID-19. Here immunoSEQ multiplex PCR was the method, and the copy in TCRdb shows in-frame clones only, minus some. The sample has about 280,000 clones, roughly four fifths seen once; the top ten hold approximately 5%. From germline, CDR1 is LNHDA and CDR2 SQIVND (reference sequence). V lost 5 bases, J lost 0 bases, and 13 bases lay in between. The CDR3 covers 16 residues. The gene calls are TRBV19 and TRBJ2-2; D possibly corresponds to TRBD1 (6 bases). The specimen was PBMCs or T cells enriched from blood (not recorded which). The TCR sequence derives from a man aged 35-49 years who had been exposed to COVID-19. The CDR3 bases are TGTGCCAGTAGTTCAAGACAGGCCACGAACACCGGGGAGCTGTTTTTT. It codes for CASSSRQATNTGELFF.